Listed below are T cell receptor beta chains from one sample, sequenced in a study of cytomegalovirus exposure and HLA in healthy donors. Measured with immunoSEQ multiplex PCR; TCRdb has only the in-frame clones, and not every one. The sample gives approximately 100,000 clones, over 50% of which show up once; about 3.8% is in the top ten. The source material was PBMCs. The receptor source for this set is a man aged 30 to 39 in good health and CMV-seronegative. CDR3s include the opening cysteine and the closing phenylalanine or tryptophan. Fields, in order: clone size, V gene, D gene, J gene, CDR3 DNA, CDR3 protein. A D gene is named only where the DNA matches it firmly. Clone sizes are given selectively: once, few, many, or a class where the clone is expanded.

NA,TRBV5-6,NA,TRBJ2-7,TGTGCCAGCAGGGAGGGGGGGGGTTACGAGCAGTACTTC,CASREGGGYEQYF
NA,TRBV30,NA,TRBJ1-4,TGTGCCTGGACCGAGGGGGGGGGTGGACCTGGTAATGAAAAACTGTTTTTT,CAWTEGGGGPGNEKLFF
NA,TRBV19,NA,TRBJ2-1,TGTGCCAGTAGCACCATAGGTGGGCAGGGAAGGGACAATGAGCAGTTCTTC,CASSTIGGQGRDNEQFF
NA,TRBV5-6,NA,TRBJ2-7,TGTGCCAGCAGCTTGGTGGGACAAGTTTCCTACGAGCAGTACTTC,CASSLVGQVSYEQYF
NA,TRBV5-1,NA,TRBJ2-7,TGCGCCAGCAGAGGTCAGGGTGTCTACGAGCAGTACTTC,CASRGQGVYEQYF
few,TRBV30,TRBD1,TRBJ1-4,TGTGCCTGGAGTTCGAAGGGGGCTGAAAAACTGTTTTTT,CAWSSKGAEKLFF
NA,TRBV2,NA,TRBJ1-5,TGTGCCAGCAGTGTTGCAGGGCAGCCGAATCAGCCCCAGCATTTT,CASSVAGQPNQPQHF
NA,TRBV13,NA,TRBJ1-5,TGTGCCAGCAGCCTAAGGACAGAGAGCAATCAGCCCCAGCATTTT,CASSLRTESNQPQHF
NA,TRBV27,TRBD2,TRBJ2-7,TGTGCCAGCGGGACTAGCGGGGGGTACGAGCAGTACTTC,CASGTSGGYEQYF
NA,TRBV7-3,TRBD2,TRBJ2-1,TGTGCCAGCAGCTCCGGACTAGCTATAGATGAGCAGTTCTTC,CASSSGLAIDEQFF
NA,TRBV5-4,TRBD1,TRBJ2-5,TGTGCCAGCAGCAGTTTGACAGGGCCCACCCAAGAGACCCAGTACTTC,CASSSLTGPTQETQYF
NA,TRBV28,NA,TRBJ2-5,TGTGCCAGCAGTCCCGTGGACAGTACCCAAGAGACCCAGTACTTC,CASSPVDSTQETQYF
once,TRBV7-6,TRBD2,TRBJ2-3,TGTGCCAGCAGCTATATAGCGGGGGGACCGCTGACTAGCACAGATACGCAGTATTTT,CASSYIAGGPLTSTDTQYF
NA,TRBV7-8,NA,TRBJ1-2,TGTGCCAGCAGCTTCACACGAAACTATGGCTACACCTTC,CASSFTRNYGYTF
NA,TRBV6-5,NA,TRBJ1-2,TGTGCCAGCAGTTACTCAGGGACACCCTATGGCTACACCTTC,CASSYSGTPYGYTF
NA,TRBV5-4,NA,TRBJ2-3,TGTGCCAGCAGCTTCCGACACGGACTTTTCACAGATACGCAGTATTTT,CASSFRHGLFTDTQYF
NA,TRBV11-3,NA,TRBJ2-1,TGTGCCAGCAGCTTGTACGAGGGCGATGAGCAGTTCTTC,CASSLYEGDEQFF
few,TRBV5-6,TRBD1,TRBJ1-5,TGTGCCAGCAGCCACCGGGACAGGACTCGCAATCAGCCCCAGCATTTT,CASSHRDRTRNQPQHF
once,TRBV29-1,TRBD1,TRBJ2-7,TGCAGCGTTGAAGGGACAGGCCCCTACGAGCAGTACTTC,CSVEGTGPYEQYF
few,TRBV7-9,TRBD2,TRBJ2-2,TGTGCCAGCAGCTACCGACTAGCGGGCAACACCGGGGAGCTGTTTTTT,CASSYRLAGNTGELFF
NA,TRBV27,NA,TRBJ2-7,TGTGCCAGCAGTTTGGGCTTACCCTACGAGCAGTACTTC,CASSLGLPYEQYF
NA,TRBV15,NA,TRBJ2-3,TGTGCCACCAGCAGAGATGTTGGGGGCCCTAGCACAGATACGCAGTATTTT,CATSRDVGGPSTDTQYF
NA,TRBV5-1,NA,TRBJ2-7,TGCGCCAGCAGCTTTTCCCCCGGGGAGCAGTACTTC,CASSFSPGEQYF
few,TRBV5-1,TRBD2,TRBJ2-5,TGCGCCAGCAGCTCCCGACCGATATTCTCTAGCGGGCAAGAGACCCAGTACTTC,CASSSRPIFSSGQETQYF